This TCR beta chain was sequenced during a study of T cells after somatic rescue of genetic block (dated by TCRdb to the early 2020s). Regarding the study in general: The study assessed how robust, over the long term, a T-cell system was when the system had developed through somatic rescue of a genetic block in T-cell development.

Library generation was performed with the immunoSEQ multiplex PCR assay. TCRdb obtained this table from immuneACCESS and retained in-frame rearrangements with V and J assigned. These tables miss some clones; where compared with another copy, unresolved V genes account for less than half of the shortfall, and the remainder is unexplained. Here the sample has tens of thousands of clones; approximately 90% occur a single time. The top ten clones comprise more than 1.5% of the sample. Note on this clone: Its antigen specificity is not known. Base qualities are not at hand, and no much larger clone is one base apart.

V loses 4 bases at its end and J loses 8 bases; junction bases beyond the gene matches: 14. In the germline V gene, CDR1 corresponds to SGHVT and CDR2 to SQSDAQ. The CDR3 measures 18 amino acids from cysteine to phenylalanine. Only the CDR3 part of the read is kept: 54 bases, read in frame from the first base. The sequence came from a woman aged 18-29 years. This chain joins TRBV7-4 to TRBJ2-1; the junction holds 13 bases that match TRBD2. The sequenced material came from peripheral blood mononuclear cells (PBMCs). Read as DNA, the sequence is TGTGCCAGCAGCTCCCTTACCCCCGGGACTAGCGGGACCTATGAGCAGTTCTTC. This codes for CASSSLTPGTSGTYEQFF.